The subject of this entry is one T cell receptor beta chain. The CDR3 extends over 13 amino acids. Trimming left V 1 base short and J 8 bases short, with 12 bases between. Looked up from germline, CDR1 is SGDLS and CDR2 is YYNGEE. The data stem from a study of blood T cell repertoires in COVID-19. Study-level background: Samples of COVID-19 (acute and convalescent) were obtained from the United States, Italy and Spain. In each case, the material was cDNA or gDNA derived from T cells, B-cell-depleted T cells, or PBMCs.

Authors' methods: Amplification with reference gene primers provided the estimates of nucleated cell counts. Assay: immunoSEQ multiplex PCR; the TCRdb copy retains only in-frame clones and omits some. The DNA gave D and trimming, while V, J and clone size come from that table. The sample holds about 120,000 clones, 86% seen once. The receptor's source is a man aged 35-49 years with acute or convalescent COVID-19. What was sequenced was peripheral blood. V is TRBV9 and J is TRBJ1-2; D might be TRBD1 (5 bases). This CDR3 reads CASSVTGSRGYTF. In DNA, the CDR3 is TGTGCCAGCAGCGTAACAGGCTCGCGGGGCTACACCTTC. The variable domain in full, completed from reference TRBV9 and TRBJ1-2, reads DSGVTQTPKHLITATGQRVTLRCSPRSGDLSVYWYQQSLDQGLQFLIQYYNGEERAKGNILERFSAQQFPDLHSELNLSSLELGDSALYFCASSVTGSRGYTFGSGTRLTVV.